The 5 T cell receptor beta chains in this list originate from one sample, sequenced in a study of CD8 T cells in ankylosing spondylitis. TCRdb re-derived calls from the 5' RACE reads in MiXCR, one entry per CDR3 protein. The sample lists roughly 180,000 distinct CDR3 sequences; 9.8% were seen once. Sequencing was performed on blood, either unsorted or a sorted T cell fraction (not recorded which). These receptors originate from a female donor with ankylosing spondylitis or in good health (not recorded which).

This clonotype occurred a few times. The J gene is TRBJ2-3, the V gene TRBV10-3; weak D call: TRBD1 (6 bases). Germline V gives CDR1 ENHRY, CDR2 SYGVKD. Between the trimmed V and J ends, which lost 9 bases and 3 bases, there was a span of 22 bases. CDR3 size: 16 residues. The chain's CDR3 is CAIRQEIARGTDTQYF. CDR3 nucleotides: TGTGCCATTAGGCAAGAAATCGCCAGGGGTACAGATACGCAGTATTTT.

This clonotype was detected a few times. The V and J genes are TRBV30 and TRBJ1-1; 8 bases align to TRBD1. Trimming removed 8 bases from V and 2 bases from J; junction bases left unmatched: 7. Germline assignment: CDR1 GTSNPN and CDR2 SVGIG (reference sequence). There are 13 residues in the CDR3. CDR3 region: CAGTTGDNTEAFF. CDR3 in DNA: TGTGCCGGAACGACAGGGGATAACACTGAAGCTTTCTTT.

This clonotype was picked up a small number of times. The V and J genes are TRBV2 and TRBJ2-7; TRBD2 is a possible D gene (7 bases). V dropped 2 bases and J dropped 9 bases, with 11 bases sitting between them. The CDR3 is made up of 12 amino acids. Germline-derived CDR1 and CDR2 are SNHLY and FYNNEI. CDR3 bases: TGTGCCAGCAGTGAATGGGGAGGGGGGCAGTACTTC. Amino acids: CASSEWGGGQYF. The variable domain in full, completed from reference TRBV2 and TRBJ2-7, reads EPEVTQTPSHQVTQMGQEVILRCVPISNHLYFYWYRQILGQKVEFLVSFYNNEISEKSEIFDDQFSVERPDGSNFTLKIRSTKLEDSAMYFCASSEWGGGQYFGPGTRLTVT.

The sample holds many counts of this clonotype. This chain connects TRBV6-2 or TRBV6-3 to TRBJ2-7; 9 positions match TRBD1. This CDR3 comprises 14 residues. Germline V CDR1 and CDR2: MNHEY, SVGEGT. With 4 bases clipped from V and 5 bases from J, the junction kept 6 bases outside the gene matches. The CDR3 loop reads CASSFSGQGNEQYF. In DNA, the CDR3 is TGTGCCAGCAGTTTTTCGGGACAGGGCAACGAGCAGTACTTC.

Only a few counts were recorded for this clonotype. V gene TRBV9 combines with J gene TRBJ1-3; 7 nucleotides line up with TRBD1. There are 15 residues in the CDR3. V shed 0 bases and J 0 bases; nucleotides not matched to a gene: 0. The germline CDR1 and CDR2 sequences are SGDLS and YYNGEE. CDR3 residues: CASSVGDSSGNTIYF. The DNA for the CDR3 is TGTGCCAGCAGCGTAGGGGACAGCTCTGGAAACACCATATATTTT.